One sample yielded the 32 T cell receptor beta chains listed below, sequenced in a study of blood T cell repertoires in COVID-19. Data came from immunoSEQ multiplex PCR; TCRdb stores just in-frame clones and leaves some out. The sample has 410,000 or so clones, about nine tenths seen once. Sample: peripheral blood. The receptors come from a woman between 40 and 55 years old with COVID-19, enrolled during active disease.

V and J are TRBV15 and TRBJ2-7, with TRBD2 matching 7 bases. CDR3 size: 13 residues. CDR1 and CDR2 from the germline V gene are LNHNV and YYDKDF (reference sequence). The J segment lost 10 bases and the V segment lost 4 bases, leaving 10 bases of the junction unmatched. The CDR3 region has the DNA TGTGCCACCAGCATTCTTGCGGGGGACGCCCAGTACTTC. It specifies CATSILAGDAQYF.

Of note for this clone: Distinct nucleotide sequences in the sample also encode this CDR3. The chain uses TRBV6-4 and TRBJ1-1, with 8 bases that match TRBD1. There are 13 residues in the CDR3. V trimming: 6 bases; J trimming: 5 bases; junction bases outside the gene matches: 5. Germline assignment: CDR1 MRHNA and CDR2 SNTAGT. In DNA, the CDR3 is TGTGCCAGCAGCGTTGACAGGGGAACTGAAGCTTTCTTT. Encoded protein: CASSVDRGTEAFF.

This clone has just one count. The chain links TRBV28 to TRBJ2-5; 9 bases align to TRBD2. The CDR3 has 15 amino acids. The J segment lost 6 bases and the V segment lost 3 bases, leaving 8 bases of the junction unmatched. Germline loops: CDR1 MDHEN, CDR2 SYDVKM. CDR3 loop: CASSFAGGPIKTQYF. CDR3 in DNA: TGTGCCAGCAGTTTTGCGGGAGGGCCTATCAAGACCCAGTACTTC.

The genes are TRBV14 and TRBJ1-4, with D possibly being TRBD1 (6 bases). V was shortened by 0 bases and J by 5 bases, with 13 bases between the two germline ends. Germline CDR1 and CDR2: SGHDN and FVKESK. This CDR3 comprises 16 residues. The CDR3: CASSQDLAGANEKLFF. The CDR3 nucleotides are TGTGCCAGCAGCCAAGATTTGGCAGGGGCGAATGAAAAACTGTTTTTT. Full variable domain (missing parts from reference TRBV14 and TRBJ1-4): EAGVTQFPSHSVIEKGQTVTLRCDPISGHDNLYWYRRVMGKEIKFLLHFVKESKQDESGMPNNRFLAERTGGTYSTLKVQPAELEDSGVYFCASSQDLAGANEKLFFGSGTQLSVL.

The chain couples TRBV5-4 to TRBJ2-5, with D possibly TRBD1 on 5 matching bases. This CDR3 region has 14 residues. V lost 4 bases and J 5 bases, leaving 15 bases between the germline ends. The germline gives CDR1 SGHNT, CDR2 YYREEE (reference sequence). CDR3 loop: CASSLQGVGETQYF. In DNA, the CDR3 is TGTGCCAGCAGCCTTCAAGGGGTAGGGGAGACCCAGTACTTC.

The CDR3 reads CASTQGVQDYGYTF. CDR3 sequence (DNA): TGTGCCAGCACCCAGGGGGTCCAGGACTATGGCTACACCTTC. The chain employs TRBV9 and TRBJ1-2; 7 bases agree with TRBD1. The V and J ends lost 6 bases and 3 bases, in that order; junction bases with no gene match: 8. Germline V gene sequence: CDR1 SGDLS, CDR2 YYNGEE. CDR3 length equals 14 residues.

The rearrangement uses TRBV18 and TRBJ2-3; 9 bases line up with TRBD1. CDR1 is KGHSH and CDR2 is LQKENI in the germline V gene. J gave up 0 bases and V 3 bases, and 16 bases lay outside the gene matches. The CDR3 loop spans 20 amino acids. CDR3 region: CASSPLKGLQGALSTDTQYF. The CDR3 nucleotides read TGTGCCAGCTCACCGTTAAAGGGATTACAGGGGGCGCTCAGCACAGATACGCAGTATTTT.

The CDR3 protein is CASSLTGYSYNEQFF. CDR3 nucleotide sequence: TGTGCCAGCAGCCTAACAGGGTATTCCTACAATGAGCAGTTCTTC. The chain combines TRBV7-8 with TRBJ2-1; TRBD1 might be the D (6 bases). This CDR3 is built from 15 residues. CDR1 and CDR2 (germline): SGHVS, FQNEAQ. V lost 5 bases, J lost 1 base, and 12 bases lay in between.

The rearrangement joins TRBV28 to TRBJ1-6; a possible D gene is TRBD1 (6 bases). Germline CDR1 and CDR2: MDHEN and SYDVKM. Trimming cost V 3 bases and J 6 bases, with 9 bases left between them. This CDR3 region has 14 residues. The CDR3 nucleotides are TGTGCCAGCAGTTTGACAGGTCTTAATTCACCCCTCCACTTT. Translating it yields CASSLTGLNSPLHF.

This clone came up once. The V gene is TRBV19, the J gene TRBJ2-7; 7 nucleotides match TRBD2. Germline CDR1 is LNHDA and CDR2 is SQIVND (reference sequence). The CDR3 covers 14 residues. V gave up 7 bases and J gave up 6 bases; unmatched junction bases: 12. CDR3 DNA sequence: TGTGCCAGTAATGTGGGAGGACTAGTATCCGAGCAGTACTTC. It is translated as CASNVGGLVSEQYF.

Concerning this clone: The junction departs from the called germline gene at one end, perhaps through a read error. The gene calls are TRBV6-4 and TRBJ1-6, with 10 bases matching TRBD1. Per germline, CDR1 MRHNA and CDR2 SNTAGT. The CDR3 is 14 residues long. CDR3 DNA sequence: TGTGCCAGCAGTCTCGGACAGGGGGTCTCACTCCTCCACTTT. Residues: CASSLGQGVSLLHF.

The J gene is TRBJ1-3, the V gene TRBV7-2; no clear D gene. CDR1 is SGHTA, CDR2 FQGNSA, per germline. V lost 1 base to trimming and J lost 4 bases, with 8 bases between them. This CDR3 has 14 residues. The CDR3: CASSLGGDGNTIYF. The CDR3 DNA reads TGTGCCAGCAGCTTAGGGGGAGACGGAAACACCATATATTTT.

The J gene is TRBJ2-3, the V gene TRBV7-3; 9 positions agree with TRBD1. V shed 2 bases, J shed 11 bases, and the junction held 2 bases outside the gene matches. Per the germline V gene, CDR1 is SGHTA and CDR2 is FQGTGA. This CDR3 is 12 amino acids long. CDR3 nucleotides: TGTGCCAGCAGCTTAGACAGGGGGAAGCAGTATTTT. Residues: CASSLDRGKQYF.

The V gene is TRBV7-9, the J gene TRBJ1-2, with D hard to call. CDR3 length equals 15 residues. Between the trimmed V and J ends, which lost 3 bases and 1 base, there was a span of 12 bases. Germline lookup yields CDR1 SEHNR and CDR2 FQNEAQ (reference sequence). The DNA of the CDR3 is TGTGCCAGCAGCTTCGATTGGGCCGGTAACTATGGCTACACCTTC. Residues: CASSFDWAGNYGYTF.

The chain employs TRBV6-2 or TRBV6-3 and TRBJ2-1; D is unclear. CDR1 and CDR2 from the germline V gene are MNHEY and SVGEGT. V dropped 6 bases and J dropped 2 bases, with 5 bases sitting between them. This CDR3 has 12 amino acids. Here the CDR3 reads CASSSTYNEQFF. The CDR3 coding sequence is TGTGCCAGCAGCAGCACCTACAATGAGCAGTTCTTC.

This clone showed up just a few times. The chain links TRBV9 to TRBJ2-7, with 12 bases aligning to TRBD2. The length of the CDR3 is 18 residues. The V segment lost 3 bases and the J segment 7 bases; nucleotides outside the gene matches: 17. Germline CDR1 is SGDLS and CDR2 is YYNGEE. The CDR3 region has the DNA TGTGCCAGCAGCGATGACCGAGGGGTGACTAGCGGGAGTAAAGAGCAGTACTTC. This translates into CASSDDRGVTSGSKEQYF.

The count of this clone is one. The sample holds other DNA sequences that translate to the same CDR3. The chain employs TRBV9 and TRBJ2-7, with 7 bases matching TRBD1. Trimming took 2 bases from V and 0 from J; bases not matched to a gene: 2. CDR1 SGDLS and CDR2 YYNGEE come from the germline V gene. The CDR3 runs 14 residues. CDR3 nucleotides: TGTGCCAGCAGCGTGGGGACAGTCTCCTACGAGCAGTACTTC. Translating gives CASSVGTVSYEQYF.

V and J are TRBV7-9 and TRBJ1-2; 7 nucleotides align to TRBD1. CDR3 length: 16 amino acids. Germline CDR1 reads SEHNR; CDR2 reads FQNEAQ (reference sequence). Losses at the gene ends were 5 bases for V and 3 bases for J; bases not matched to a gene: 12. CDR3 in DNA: TGTGCCAGCAGCACCAAGTACAGGGGCTCCGACTATGGCTACACCTTC. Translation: CASSTKYRGSDYGYTF.

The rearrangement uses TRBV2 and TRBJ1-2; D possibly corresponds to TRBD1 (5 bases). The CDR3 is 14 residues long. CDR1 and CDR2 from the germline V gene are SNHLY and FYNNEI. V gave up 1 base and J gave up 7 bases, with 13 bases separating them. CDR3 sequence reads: CASSEERGYGGYTF. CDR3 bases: TGTGCCAGCAGTGAAGAAAGGGGCTATGGTGGCTACACCTTC.

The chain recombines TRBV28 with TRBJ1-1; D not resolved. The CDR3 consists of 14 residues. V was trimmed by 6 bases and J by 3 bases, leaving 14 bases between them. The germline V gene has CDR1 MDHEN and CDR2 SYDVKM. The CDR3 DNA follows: TGTGCCAGCAGGCAGACACATCTATACACTGAAGCTTTCTTT. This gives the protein CASRQTHLYTEAFF.

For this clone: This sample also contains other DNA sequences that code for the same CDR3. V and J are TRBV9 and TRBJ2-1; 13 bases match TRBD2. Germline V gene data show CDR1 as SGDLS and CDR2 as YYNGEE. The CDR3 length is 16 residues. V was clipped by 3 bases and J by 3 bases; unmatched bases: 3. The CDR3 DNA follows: TGTGCCAGCAGCGCACGACTAGCGGGAGGCTACAATGAGCAGTTCTTC. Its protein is CASSARLAGGYNEQFF.

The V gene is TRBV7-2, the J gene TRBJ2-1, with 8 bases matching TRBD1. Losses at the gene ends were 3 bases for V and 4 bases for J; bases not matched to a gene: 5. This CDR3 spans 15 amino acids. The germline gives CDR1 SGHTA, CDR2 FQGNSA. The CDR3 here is CASSFGDRIYNEQFF. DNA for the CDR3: TGTGCCAGCAGCTTCGGGGACAGGATATACAATGAGCAGTTCTTC.

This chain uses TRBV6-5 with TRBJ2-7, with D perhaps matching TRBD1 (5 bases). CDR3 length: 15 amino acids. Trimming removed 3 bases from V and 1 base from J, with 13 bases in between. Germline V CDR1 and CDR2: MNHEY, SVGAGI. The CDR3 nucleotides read TGTGCCAGCAGTTATGACCCCACAGGTTCCTACGAGCAGTACTTC. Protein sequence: CASSYDPTGSYEQYF.

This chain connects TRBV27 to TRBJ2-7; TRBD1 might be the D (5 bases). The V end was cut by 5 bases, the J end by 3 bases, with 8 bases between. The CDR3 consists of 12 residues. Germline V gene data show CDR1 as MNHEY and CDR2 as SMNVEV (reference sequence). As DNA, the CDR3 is TGTGCCAGCAGTCACGACAGCTACGAGCAGTACTTC. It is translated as CASSHDSYEQYF.

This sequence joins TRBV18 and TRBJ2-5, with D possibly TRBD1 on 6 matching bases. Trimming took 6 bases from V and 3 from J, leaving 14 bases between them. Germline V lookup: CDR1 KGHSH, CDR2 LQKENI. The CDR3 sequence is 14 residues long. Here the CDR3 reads CASSLWGHEETQYF. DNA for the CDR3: TGTGCCAGCTCCCTTTGGGGACATGAAGAGACCCAGTACTTC.

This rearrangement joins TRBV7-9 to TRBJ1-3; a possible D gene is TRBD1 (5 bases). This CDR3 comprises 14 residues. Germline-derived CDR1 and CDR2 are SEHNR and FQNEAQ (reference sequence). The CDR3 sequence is CAHSPDAGVNTIYF. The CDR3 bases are TGTGCACACAGCCCGGACGCGGGGGTGAACACCATATATTTT.

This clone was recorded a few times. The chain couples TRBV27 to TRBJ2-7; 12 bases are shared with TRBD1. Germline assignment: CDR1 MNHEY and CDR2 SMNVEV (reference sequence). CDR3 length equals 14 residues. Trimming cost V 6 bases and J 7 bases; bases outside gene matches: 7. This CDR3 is CASRRDRGLWEQYF. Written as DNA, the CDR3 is TGTGCCAGCAGGAGGGACAGGGGGCTATGGGAGCAGTACTTC.

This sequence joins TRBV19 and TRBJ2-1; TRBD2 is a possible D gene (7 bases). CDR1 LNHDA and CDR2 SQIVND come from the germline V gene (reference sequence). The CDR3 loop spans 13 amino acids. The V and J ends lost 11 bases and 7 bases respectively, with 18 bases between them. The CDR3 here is CAPGAGEGNEQFF. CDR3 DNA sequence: TGTGCCCCGGGGGCGGGAGAAGGGAATGAGCAGTTCTTC. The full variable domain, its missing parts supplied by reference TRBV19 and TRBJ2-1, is DGGITQSPKYLFRKEGQNVTLSCEQNLNHDAMYWYRQDPGQGLRLIYYSQIVNDFQKGDIAEGYSVSREKKESFPLTVTSAQKNPTAFYLCAPGAGEGNEQFFGPGTRLTVL.

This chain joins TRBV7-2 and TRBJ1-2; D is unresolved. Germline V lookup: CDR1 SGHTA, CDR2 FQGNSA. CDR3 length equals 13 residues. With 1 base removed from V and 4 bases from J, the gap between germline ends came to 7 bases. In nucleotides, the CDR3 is TGTGCCAGCAGCTTAGGGCGGGCCTATGGCTACACCTTC. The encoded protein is CASSLGRAYGYTF.

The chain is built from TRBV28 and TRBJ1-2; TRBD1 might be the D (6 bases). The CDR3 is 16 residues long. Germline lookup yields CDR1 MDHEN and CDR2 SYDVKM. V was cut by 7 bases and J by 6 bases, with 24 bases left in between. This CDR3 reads CASTPTGAGEYNGYTF. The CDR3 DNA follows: TGTGCCAGCACCCCCACCGGGGCAGGGGAATATAATGGCTACACCTTC.

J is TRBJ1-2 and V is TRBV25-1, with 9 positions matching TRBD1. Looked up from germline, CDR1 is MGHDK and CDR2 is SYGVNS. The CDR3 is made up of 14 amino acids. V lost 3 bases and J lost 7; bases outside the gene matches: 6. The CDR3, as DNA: TGTGCCAGCAGTGAGATGGGACAGGGTGGTGGCTACACCTTC. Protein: CASSEMGQGGGYTF.

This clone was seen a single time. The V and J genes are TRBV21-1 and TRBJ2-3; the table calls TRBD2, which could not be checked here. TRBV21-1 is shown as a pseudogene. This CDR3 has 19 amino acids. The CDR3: CASSTSGARGLRNTDTQYF. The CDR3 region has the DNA TGTGCCAGCAGCACTAGCGGGGCCAGGGGGTTACGGAACACAGATACGCAGTATTTT.